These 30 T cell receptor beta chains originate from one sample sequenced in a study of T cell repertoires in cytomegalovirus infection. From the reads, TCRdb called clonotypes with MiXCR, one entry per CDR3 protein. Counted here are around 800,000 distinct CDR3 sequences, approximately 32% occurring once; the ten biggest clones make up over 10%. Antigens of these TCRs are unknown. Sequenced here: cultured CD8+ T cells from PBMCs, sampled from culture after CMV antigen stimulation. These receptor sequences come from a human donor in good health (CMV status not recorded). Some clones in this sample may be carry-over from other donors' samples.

CDR3 region: CASGPNYEQYV. In nucleotides, the CDR3 is TGTGCCAGCGGCCCTAACTACGAGCAGTACGTC. The V call is TRBV27, the J call TRBJ2-7; the D is unclear. Deletions cut 8 bases from V and 3 bases from J, with 8 bases between. This CDR3 is 11 amino acids long. The germline V gene has CDR1 MNHEY and CDR2 SMNVEV (reference sequence).

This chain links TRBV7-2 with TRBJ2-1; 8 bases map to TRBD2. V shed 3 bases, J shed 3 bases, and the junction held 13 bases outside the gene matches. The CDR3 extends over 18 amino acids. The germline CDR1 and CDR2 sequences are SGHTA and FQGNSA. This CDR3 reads CASSFKVGWLAGYNEQFF. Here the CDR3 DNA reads TGTGCCAGCAGCTTTAAAGTGGGGTGGCTAGCGGGCTACAATGAGCAGTTCTTC.

The CDR3 spells CASSISVAIRSTGELFF. CDR3 DNA: TGTGCCAGCAGTATAAGTGTGGCAATTCGGTCCACCGGGGAGCTGTTTTTT. V gene TRBV25-1 combines with J gene TRBJ2-2, with no clear D. The V gene lost 5 bases and the J gene lost 4 bases, with 20 bases spanning the gap. CDR1 and CDR2 (germline): MGHDK, SYGVNS. This CDR3 has 17 residues.

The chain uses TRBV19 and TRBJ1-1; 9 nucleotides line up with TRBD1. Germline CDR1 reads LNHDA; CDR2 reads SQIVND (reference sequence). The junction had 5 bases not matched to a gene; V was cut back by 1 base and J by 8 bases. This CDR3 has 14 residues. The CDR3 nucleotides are TGTGCCAGTAGTATAGCCCCGGGACAGGGAGAAGCTTTCTTT. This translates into CASSIAPGQGEAFF.

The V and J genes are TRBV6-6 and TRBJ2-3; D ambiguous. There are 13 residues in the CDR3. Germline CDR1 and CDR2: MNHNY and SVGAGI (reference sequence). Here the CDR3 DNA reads TGTGCTGACTTGGGGTTACTCACAGATACGCAGTATTTT. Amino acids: CADLGLLTDTQYF.

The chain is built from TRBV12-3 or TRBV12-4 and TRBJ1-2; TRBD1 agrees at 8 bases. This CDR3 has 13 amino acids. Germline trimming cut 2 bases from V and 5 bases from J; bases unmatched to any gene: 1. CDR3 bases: TGTGCCAGCAGTTTACAGGGGGCATATGGCTACACCTTC. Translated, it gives CASSLQGAYGYTF.

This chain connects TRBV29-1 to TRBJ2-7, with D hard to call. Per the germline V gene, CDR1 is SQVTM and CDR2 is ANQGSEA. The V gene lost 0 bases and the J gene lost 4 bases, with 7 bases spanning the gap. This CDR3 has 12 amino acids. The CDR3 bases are TGCAGCGTTGAAGATGATCGGTACGAGCAGTACTTC. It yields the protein CSVEDDRYEQYF.

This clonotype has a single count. CDR3 nucleotides: TGTGCCACCAGTGATTTTAGACTTAATGGGGACACCGGGGAGCTGTTTTTT. This gives the protein CATSDFRLNGDTGELFF. V and J are TRBV24-1 and TRBJ2-2; D gene ambiguous. V lost 1 base, J lost 3 bases, and 14 bases lay in between. This CDR3 is 17 amino acids long. Germline V CDR1 and CDR2: KGHDR, SFDVKD.

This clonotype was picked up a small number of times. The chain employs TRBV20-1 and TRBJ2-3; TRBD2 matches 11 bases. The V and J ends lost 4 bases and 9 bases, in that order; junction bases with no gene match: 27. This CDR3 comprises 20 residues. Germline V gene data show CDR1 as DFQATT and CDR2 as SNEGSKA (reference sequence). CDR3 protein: CSATPETSGTSGIFEMTQYF. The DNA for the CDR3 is TGCAGTGCTACCCCCGAGACTAGCGGGACCTCGGGGATTTTTGAGATGACGCAGTATTTT.

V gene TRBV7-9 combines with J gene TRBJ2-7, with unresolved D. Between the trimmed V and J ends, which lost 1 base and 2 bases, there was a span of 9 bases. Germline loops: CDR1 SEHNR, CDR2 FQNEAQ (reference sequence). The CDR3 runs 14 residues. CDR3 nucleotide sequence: TGTGCCAGCAGCTTAGGATCTGCCACCTACGAGCAGTACTTC. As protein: CASSLGSATYEQYF.

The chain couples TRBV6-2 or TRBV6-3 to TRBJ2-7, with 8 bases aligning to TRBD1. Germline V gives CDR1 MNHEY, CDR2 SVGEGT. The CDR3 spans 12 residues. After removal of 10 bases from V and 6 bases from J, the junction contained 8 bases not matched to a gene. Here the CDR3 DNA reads TGTGCCACAAGGACAGGGAATGGCGAGCAGTACGTC. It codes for CATRTGNGEQYV.

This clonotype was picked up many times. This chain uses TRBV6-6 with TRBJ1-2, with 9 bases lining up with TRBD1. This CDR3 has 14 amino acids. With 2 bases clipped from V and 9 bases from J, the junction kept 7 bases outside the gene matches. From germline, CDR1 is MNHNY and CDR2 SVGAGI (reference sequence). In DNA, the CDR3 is TGTGCCAGCAGTTACCTAGGGGACAGGGAAAGCTACACCTTC. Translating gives CASSYLGDRESYTF.

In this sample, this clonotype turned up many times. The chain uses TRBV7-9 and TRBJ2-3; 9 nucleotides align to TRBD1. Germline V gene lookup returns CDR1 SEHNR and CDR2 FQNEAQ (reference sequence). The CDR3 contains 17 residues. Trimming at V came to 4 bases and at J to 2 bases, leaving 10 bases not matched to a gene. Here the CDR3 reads CASSSRDRDFHTDTQYF. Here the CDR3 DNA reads TGTGCCAGCAGCTCCCGGGACAGGGACTTTCACACAGATACGCAGTATTTT. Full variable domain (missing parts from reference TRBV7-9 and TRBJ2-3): DTGVSQNPRHKITKRGQNVTFRCDPISEHNRLYWYRQTLGQGPEFLTYFQNEAQLEKSRLLSDRFSAERPKGSFSTLEIQRTEQGDSAMYLCASSSRDRDFHTDTQYFGPGTRLTVL.

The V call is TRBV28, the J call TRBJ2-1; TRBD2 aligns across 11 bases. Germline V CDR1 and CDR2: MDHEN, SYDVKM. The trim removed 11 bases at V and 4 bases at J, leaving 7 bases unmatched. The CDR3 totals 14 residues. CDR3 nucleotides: TGTGCCGCTACTCCTAGCGGGGGGTACAATGAGCAGTTCTTC. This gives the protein CAATPSGGYNEQFF.

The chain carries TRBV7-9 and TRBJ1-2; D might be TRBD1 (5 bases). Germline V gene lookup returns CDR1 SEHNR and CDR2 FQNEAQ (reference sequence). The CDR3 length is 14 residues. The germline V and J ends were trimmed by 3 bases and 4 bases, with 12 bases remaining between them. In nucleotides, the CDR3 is TGTGCCAGCAGCTTGGAGGGGTCAGCCTATGGCTACACCTTC. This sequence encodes CASSLEGSAYGYTF.

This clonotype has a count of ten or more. DNA for the CDR3: TGTGCCAGCAGCCCCGGAGGGGCGGGGCGGAGCTCCTACAATGAGCAGTTCTTC. It yields the protein CASSPGGAGRSSYNEQFF. The V call is TRBV7-9, the J call TRBJ2-1; tentatively, D is TRBD2 (6 bases). Germline V gene sequence: CDR1 SEHNR, CDR2 FQNEAQ (reference sequence). The CDR3 has 18 amino acids. V lost 5 bases, J lost 0 bases, and 20 bases lay in between.

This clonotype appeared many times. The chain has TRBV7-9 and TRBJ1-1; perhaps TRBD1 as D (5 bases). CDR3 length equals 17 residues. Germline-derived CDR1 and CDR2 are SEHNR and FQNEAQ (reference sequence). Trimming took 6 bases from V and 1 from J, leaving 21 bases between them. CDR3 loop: CASSSFTWDGRNTEAFF. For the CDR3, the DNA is TGTGCCAGCAGTTCCTTCACCTGGGACGGAAGGAACACTGAAGCTTTCTTT.

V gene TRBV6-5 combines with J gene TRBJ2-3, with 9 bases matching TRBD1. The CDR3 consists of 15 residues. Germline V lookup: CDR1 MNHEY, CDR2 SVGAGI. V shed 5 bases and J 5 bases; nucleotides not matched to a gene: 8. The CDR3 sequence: CASSINRGQGDTQYF. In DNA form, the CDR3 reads TGTGCCAGCAGTATAAACAGGGGGCAAGGAGATACGCAGTATTTT.

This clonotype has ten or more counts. The DNA for the CDR3 is TGTGCCAGCAGCCTTATACACACGCCGGGACCCCGGGATACGCAGTATTTT. Protein product: CASSLIHTPGPRDTQYF. The V call is TRBV7-6, the J call TRBJ2-3; the D gene could be TRBD1 or TRBD2 (5 bases each). From germline, CDR1 is SGHVS and CDR2 FNYEAQ. V shed 5 bases and J shed 6 bases, with 24 bases lying between them. There are 17 residues in the CDR3.

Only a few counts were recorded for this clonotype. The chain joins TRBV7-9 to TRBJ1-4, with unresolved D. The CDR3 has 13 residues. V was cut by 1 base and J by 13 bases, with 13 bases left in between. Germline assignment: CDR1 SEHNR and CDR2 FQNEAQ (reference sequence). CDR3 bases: TGTGCCAGCAGCTTAGTGGGCGGCTTCGGACTGTTTTTT. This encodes CASSLVGGFGLFF.

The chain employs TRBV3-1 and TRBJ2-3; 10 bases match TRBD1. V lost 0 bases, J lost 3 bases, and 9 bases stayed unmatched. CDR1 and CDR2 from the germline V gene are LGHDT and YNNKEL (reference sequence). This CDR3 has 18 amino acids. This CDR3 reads CASSQETGGREVTDTQYF. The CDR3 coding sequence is TGTGCCAGCAGCCAAGAGACAGGGGGCCGGGAAGTTACAGATACGCAGTATTTT.

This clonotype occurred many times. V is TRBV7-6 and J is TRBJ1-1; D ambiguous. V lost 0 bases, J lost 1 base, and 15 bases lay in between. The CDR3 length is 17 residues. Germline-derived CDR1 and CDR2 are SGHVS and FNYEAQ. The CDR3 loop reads CASSLASSVSPNTEAFF. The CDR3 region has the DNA TGTGCCAGCAGCTTAGCTTCGTCGGTCAGTCCGAACACTGAAGCTTTCTTT. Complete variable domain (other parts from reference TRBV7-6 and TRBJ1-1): GAGVSQSPRYKVTKRGQDVALRCDPISGHVSLYWYRQALGQGPEFLTYFNYEAQQDKSGLPNDRFSAERPEGSISTLTIQRTEQRDSAMYRCASSLASSVSPNTEAFFGQGTRLTVV.

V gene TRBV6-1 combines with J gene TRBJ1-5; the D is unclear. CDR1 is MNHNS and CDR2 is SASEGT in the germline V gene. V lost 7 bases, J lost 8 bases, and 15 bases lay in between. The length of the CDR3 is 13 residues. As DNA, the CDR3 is TGTGCCAGCACCGGATCCGAAAGGGAGCCCCAGCATTTT. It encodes CASTGSEREPQHF.

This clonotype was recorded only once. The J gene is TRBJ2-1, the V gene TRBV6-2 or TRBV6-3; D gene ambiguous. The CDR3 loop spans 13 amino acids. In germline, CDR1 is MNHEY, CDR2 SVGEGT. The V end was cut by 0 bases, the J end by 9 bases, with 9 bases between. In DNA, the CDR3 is TGTGCCAGCAGTTACTCGAGTGCGACTGAGCAGTTCTTC. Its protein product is CASSYSSATEQFF.

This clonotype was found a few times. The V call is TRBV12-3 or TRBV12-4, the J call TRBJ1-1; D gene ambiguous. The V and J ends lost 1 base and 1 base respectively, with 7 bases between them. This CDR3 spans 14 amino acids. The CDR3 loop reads CASSLGIRNTEAFF. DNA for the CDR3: TGTGCCAGCAGTTTAGGGATCCGGAACACTGAAGCTTTCTTT.

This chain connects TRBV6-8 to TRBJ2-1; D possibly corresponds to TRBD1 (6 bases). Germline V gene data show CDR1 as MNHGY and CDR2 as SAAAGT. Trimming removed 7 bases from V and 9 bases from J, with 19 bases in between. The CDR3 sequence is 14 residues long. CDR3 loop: CASTKGQGLVEQFF. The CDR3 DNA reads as TGTGCCAGCACTAAGGGGCAGGGGCTGGTTGAGCAGTTCTTC.

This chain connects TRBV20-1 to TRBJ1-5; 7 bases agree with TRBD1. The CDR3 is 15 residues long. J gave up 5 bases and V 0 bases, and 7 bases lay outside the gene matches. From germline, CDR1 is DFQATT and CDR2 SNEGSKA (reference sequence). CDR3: CSARDRQGGYQPQHF. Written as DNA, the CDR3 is TGCAGTGCTAGAGATCGGCAAGGGGGCTATCAGCCCCAGCATTTT.

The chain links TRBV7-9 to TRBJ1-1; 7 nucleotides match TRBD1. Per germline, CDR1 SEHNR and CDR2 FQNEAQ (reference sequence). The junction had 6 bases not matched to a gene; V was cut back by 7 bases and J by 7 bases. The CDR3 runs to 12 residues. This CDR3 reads CASITGVGEAFF. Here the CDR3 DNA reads TGTGCCAGCATAACAGGGGTGGGTGAAGCTTTCTTT.

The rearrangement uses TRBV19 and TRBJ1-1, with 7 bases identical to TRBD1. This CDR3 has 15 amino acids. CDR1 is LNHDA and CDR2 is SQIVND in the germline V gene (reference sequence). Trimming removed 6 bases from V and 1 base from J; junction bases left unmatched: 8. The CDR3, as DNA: TGTGCCAGTAGGGATAACAGGGGTCGGAACACTGAAGCTTTCTTT. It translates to CASRDNRGRNTEAFF. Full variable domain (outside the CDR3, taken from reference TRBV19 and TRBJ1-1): DGGITQSPKYLFRKEGQNVTLSCEQNLNHDAMYWYRQDPGQGLRLIYYSQIVNDFQKGDIAEGYSVSREKKESFPLTVTSAQKNPTAFYLCASRDNRGRNTEAFFGQGTRLTVV.

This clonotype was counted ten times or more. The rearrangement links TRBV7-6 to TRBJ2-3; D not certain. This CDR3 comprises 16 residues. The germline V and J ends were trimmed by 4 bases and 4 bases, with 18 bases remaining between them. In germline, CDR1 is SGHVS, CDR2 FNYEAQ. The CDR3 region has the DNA TGTGCCAGCAGCTACACCCGGACGGGCACGGCAGATACGCAGTATTTT. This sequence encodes CASSYTRTGTADTQYF.